Listed below are T cell receptor beta chains from one sample, sequenced in a study of graft-versus-host responses after intestinal transplantation. Profiled with immunoSEQ multiplex PCR; TCRdb holds only in-frame clones, not every one. The profile shows roughly 120,000 clones, 85% to 95% of them singletons. Their antigens remain unidentified. The sample in question was unstimulated CD8+ T cells sorted from spleen or lymph node cells, obtained before intestinal transplant. All receptors derive from a human donor who received an intestinal transplant. Each CDR3 is given with its conserved first and last residue. The D gene is left open where the match is weak. Clone size is given for some rows only: seen once, a few or many times, or a class if the clone is expanded.

cdr3_aa cdr3_nt d_call clone_size j_call v_call
CSLVGYVGEAFF TGCAGCCTAGTCGGGTACGTAGGTGAAGCTTTCTTT . . TRBJ1-1 TRBV29-1
CASSLLKREVPYEQYF TGTGCCAGCAGCTTGTTAAAGCGGGAGGTGCCCTACGAGCAGTACTTC TRBD2 . TRBJ2-7 TRBV5-5
CASSLPGELFF TGTGCCAGCAGCTTACCCGGGGAGCTGTTTTTT . . TRBJ2-2 TRBV11-1
CASSWPGPGGELFF TGTGCCAGCAGCTGGCCGGGACCTGGCGGGGAGCTGTTTTTT . . TRBJ2-2 TRBV7-2
CASSPLPSSGNTIYF TGTGCCAGCAGCCCCCTCCCGAGCTCTGGAAACACCATATATTTT . . TRBJ1-3 TRBV14
CATSSLREQYF TGTGCCACCAGCAGTCTCCGCGAGCAGTACTTC . . TRBJ2-7 TRBV15
CASSVATAGGNNEQFF TGTGCCAGCAGCGTAGCTACTGCGGGAGGGAACAATGAGCAGTTCTTC TRBD2 . TRBJ2-1 TRBV9
CASSSGLAGANEQYF TGTGCCAGCAGTTCCGGACTAGCGGGAGCAAATGAGCAGTACTTC TRBD2 . TRBJ2-7 TRBV7-6
CASSMGSYEQYF TGTGCCAGTAGTATGGGTTCCTACGAGCAGTACTTC . . TRBJ2-7 TRBV19
CASSREWARADSGNTIYF TGTGCCAGCAGCCGGGAATGGGCCAGGGCCGACTCTGGAAACACCATATATTTT . . TRBJ1-3 TRBV5-6
CASSFQMLAGGPRDTQYF TGCGCCAGCAGCTTTCAGATGCTAGCGGGAGGGCCTCGAGATACGCAGTATTTT TRBD2 . TRBJ2-3 TRBV5-1
CASRDGVLAGVGEQFF TGCGCCAGCAGGGATGGGGTACTAGCGGGAGTAGGTGAGCAGTTCTTC TRBD2 . TRBJ2-1 TRBV5-1
CASSLGSGYGQFF TGTGCCAGCAGCTTAGGCTCGGGCTACGGCCAGTTCTTC . . TRBJ2-1 TRBV13
CSVADRDAYGYTF TGCAGCGTGGCGGACAGGGACGCCTATGGCTACACCTTC TRBD1 . TRBJ1-2 TRBV29-1
CASSPSTQTYEQYF TGTGCCAGCAGCCCTTCCACACAAACCTACGAGCAGTACTTC . . TRBJ2-7 TRBV9
CSVGQPNTEAFF TGCAGCGTTGGACAGCCAAACACTGAAGCTTTCTTT . . TRBJ1-1 TRBV29-1
CASSQPGTSGRAATYEQYF TGCGCCAGCAGCCAACCCGGGACTAGCGGGAGGGCCGCAACCTACGAGCAGTACTTC TRBD2 . TRBJ2-7 TRBV4-1
CASSKTRAYEQYF TGTGCCAGCAGTAAGACCAGGGCCTACGAGCAGTACTTC . . TRBJ2-7 TRBV28
CASIASSSTDTQYF TGTGCCAGCATCGCCAGCAGTAGCACAGATACGCAGTATTTT . . TRBJ2-3 TRBV27
CASTGGNAYEQYF TGTGCCAGCACTGGTGGGAATGCCTACGAGCAGTACTTC . . TRBJ2-7 TRBV27
CSATDYGYTF TGCAGTGCCACCGACTATGGCTACACCTTC . . TRBJ1-2 TRBV20-1
CASSGTSGYYNEQFF TGTGCCAGCAGCGGGACTAGCGGGTATTATAATGAGCAGTTCTTC TRBD2 . TRBJ2-1 TRBV9
CASSPGQGNTF TGTGCCAGCAGCCCCGGACAGGGGAACACCTTC TRBD1 . TRBJ1-2 TRBV7-9
CSAFGTGYNEQFF TGCAGCGCATTCGGGACAGGCTACAATGAGCAGTTCTTC TRBD1 . TRBJ2-1 TRBV29-1
CATSTGTAEETQYF TGTGCCACCAGCACCGGGACAGCAGAAGAGACCCAGTACTTC TRBD1 once TRBJ2-5 TRBV15
CASSWGLDF TGTGCCAGCAGCTGGGGGTTAGACTTC . once TRBJ1-2 TRBV5-4
CASSLAKGGGYEQYF TGTGCCAGCAGCTTAGCGAAAGGGGGCGGGTACGAGCAGTACTTC TRBD1 . TRBJ2-7 TRBV7-6
CASIRLAGRDTQYF TGTGCCAGCATCAGACTAGCGGGGAGAGATACGCAGTATTTT TRBD2 . TRBJ2-3 TRBV6-1
CASSLVWGPTEAFF TGTGCCAGCAGTCTAGTGTGGGGGCCCACTGAAGCTTTCTTT . . TRBJ1-1 TRBV2
CASSGAGRLSGANVLTF TGTGCCAGCAGTGGTGCGGGACGGCTCTCTGGGGCCAACGTCCTGACTTTC . . TRBJ2-6 TRBV2
CASSPPGDRESVYGYTF TGCGCCAGCAGCCCACCAGGGGACAGGGAGTCCGTTTATGGCTACACCTTC TRBD1 . TRBJ1-2 TRBV4-1
CASSPYTGELFF TGTGCCAGCAGTCCCTACACCGGGGAGCTGTTTTTT . . TRBJ2-2 TRBV6-6
CASSEVGQGFEQYF TGTGCCAGCAGTGAAGTGGGACAGGGGTTTGAGCAGTACTTC TRBD1 . TRBJ2-7 TRBV2
CASAFGSYTEAFF TGTGCCAGCGCTTTCGGGAGCTACACTGAAGCTTTCTTT . once TRBJ1-1 TRBV2
CASSQSPGQGAPNTGELFF TGCGCCAGCAGCCAATCTCCGGGACAGGGGGCCCCGAACACCGGGGAGCTGTTTTTT TRBD1 . TRBJ2-2 TRBV4-1
CASSLRFVGPEAFF TGTGCCAGCAGCCTCCGCTTCGTGGGACCTGAGGCTTTCTTT . . TRBJ1-1 TRBV7-8
CASSLALPTGASYEQYF TGTGCCAGCAGCTTAGCTCTCCCCACAGGGGCCTCCTACGAGCAGTACTTC TRBD1 . TRBJ2-7 TRBV7-8
CANSPPRAGGLNEQFF TGTGCCAACAGCCCACCTAGGGCGGGAGGACTCAATGAGCAGTTCTTC TRBD2 . TRBJ2-1 TRBV9
CASSHTGAEQYF TGTGCCAGCAGCCATACAGGGGCCGAGCAGTACTTC TRBD1 . TRBJ2-7 TRBV5-6
CASSPGTGLGNTIYF TGCGCCAGCAGCCCGGGGACAGGGCTAGGAAACACCATATATTTT TRBD1 . TRBJ1-3 TRBV4-3
CASSLGGSTGGYGYTF TGTGCCAGCAGCTTAGGTGGATCGACGGGGGGGTATGGCTACACCTTC . . TRBJ1-2 TRBV7-3
CASSQDPRKLPNYGYTF TGTGCCAGCAGCCAAGATCCAAGGAAGCTTCCTAACTATGGCTACACCTTC . . TRBJ1-2 TRBV14